The 10 T cell receptor beta chains below all came from one sample that was sequenced in a study of Tregs in tolerant kidney transplant recipients. Profiling relied on immunoSEQ multiplex PCR, and the TCRdb table lists in-frame clones only, not all of them. The listing contains under 40,000 clones. The material was CD8+ T cells from blood, obtained before the transplant. The receptors come from a human donor who received a combined kidney and bone marrow transplant.

Of note for this clone: The sequence runs out 3 residues before the end of the CDR3; the remainder is reconstructed from the germline J gene. This sequence joins TRBV10-2 and TRBJ1-1; tentative D call: TRBD1 (5 bases). The V gene's germline CDR1 is WSHSY and CDR2 SAAADI. The CDR3 sequence is 14 residues long. V lost 0 bases to trimming and J lost 5 bases, with 10 bases between them. The CDR3 loop reads CASSESGGDTEAFF. Incomplete CDR3 DNA: TGCGCCAGCAGTGAGTCGGGGGGGGATACTGAA.

A remark on this clone: The CDR3 extends 3 residues past the end of the read, so its final part is completed from the germline J gene. The J gene is TRBJ1-1, the V gene TRBV6-2 or TRBV6-3, with no clear D. Germline assignment: CDR1 MNHEY and CDR2 SVGEGT. The length of the CDR3 is 11 residues. CDR3 bases read: TGTGCCAGCAGTTCAGGTCTCGGA. It encodes CASSSGLG. The full CDR3 reads CASSSGLGAFF.

Worth noting for this clone: The read is 3 residues too short to cover the CDR3 end, so that end is filled in from the germline J gene. The chain recombines TRBV20-1 with TRBJ2-7; D ambiguous. The CDR3 spans 15 residues. The V end was cut by 0 bases, the J end by 1 base, with 13 bases between. Germline assignment: CDR1 DFQATT and CDR2 SNEGSKA (reference sequence). Incomplete CDR3 DNA: TGCAGTGCTAGAGATGTCCTTAAGGGTTCCTACGAG. Protein: CSARDVLKGSYE. The whole CDR3 is CSARDVLKGSYEQYF.

As regards this clone: The CDR3 goes on 3 residues after the read ends, and that part is filled in from the germline J gene. V gene TRBV20-1 combines with J gene TRBJ1-1; 7 bases map to TRBD1. Looked up from germline, CDR1 is DFQATT and CDR2 is SNEGSKA (reference sequence). The CDR3 totals 13 residues. The J segment lost 5 bases and the V segment lost 2 bases, leaving 5 bases of the junction unmatched. The chain's CDR3 is CSARLGGWTEAFF. The covered CDR3 bases are TGCAGTGCTAGATTAGGGGGCTGGACTGAA.

Remarks on this clone: The read is 3 residues too short to cover the CDR3 end, so that end is filled in from the germline J gene. This chain links TRBV11-3 with TRBJ2-7; 8 positions agree with TRBD1. CDR1 is SGHNT, CDR2 YENEEA, per germline. The junction had 3 bases not matched to a gene; V was cut back by 5 bases and J by 6 bases. The CDR3 sequence is 12 residues long. The covered CDR3 bases are TGTGCCAGCAGCGCAGGGGGCAGCGAG. This gives the protein CASSAGGSE. The whole CDR3 region reads CASSAGGSEQYF.

As to this clone: Sequencing ends 3 residues short of the CDR3 end; the germline J gene provides the rest. This chain connects TRBV7-9 to TRBJ2-7; D remains unclear. Germline V lookup: CDR1 SEHNR, CDR2 FQNEAQ (reference sequence). The CDR3 loop spans 11 amino acids. The V end was cut by 3 bases, the J end by 2 bases, with 2 bases between. CDR3 residues: CASSFTYEQYF. Incomplete CDR3 DNA: TGTGCCAGCAGCTTCACCTACGAG.

About this clone itself: The read is 3 residues too short to cover the CDR3 end, so that end is filled in from the germline J gene. The rearrangement links TRBV4-2 to TRBJ1-6, with D tentatively TRBD1 (5 bases). CDR1 and CDR2 from the germline V gene are LGHNA and YNFKEQ. The CDR3 covers 16 residues. Trimming removed 0 bases at V and 5 bases at J, with 11 bases between. The CDR3 protein is CASSQDPQGNNSPLHF. The sequenced CDR3 bases are TGTGCCAGCAGCCAAGATCCCCAGGGTAATAATTCACCC.

A note on this clone: Read sequence stops 3 residues before the CDR3 end, and the germline J gene provides the missing end. This chain connects TRBV20-1 to TRBJ2-7, with TRBD2 as a possible D gene (6 bases). Trimming removed 1 base at V and 3 bases at J, with 10 bases between. This CDR3 spans 13 amino acids. Germline CDR1 is DFQATT and CDR2 is SNEGSKA (reference sequence). CDR3: CSARGDWSYEQYF. The CDR3 bases that were read are TGCAGTGCTAGAGGGGACTGGAGCTACGAG.

Of note for this clone: The read is 3 residues too short to cover the CDR3 end, so that end is filled in from the germline J gene. This chain connects TRBV7-9 to TRBJ2-7; weak D call: TRBD1 (6 bases). Germline V gene lookup returns CDR1 SEHNR and CDR2 FQNEAQ (reference sequence). The V end lost 6 bases, the J end lost 0 bases, and 12 bases lay between the germline ends. There are 14 residues in the CDR3. CDR3 DNA, as far as it was read: TGTGCCAGCAGTAAGGGGACACCCTCCTACGAG. Translating gives CASSKGTPSYE. In full, the CDR3 is CASSKGTPSYEQYF. Full variable domain (remainder filled in from reference TRBV7-9 and TRBJ2-7): DTGVSQNPRHKITKRGQNVTFRCDPISEHNRLYWYRQTLGQGPEFLTYFQNEAQLEKSRLLSDRFSAERPKGSFSTLEIQRTEQGDSAMYLCASSKGTPSYEQYFGPGTRLTVT.

With regard to this clone: Read data end 3 residues before the CDR3 end; the end is taken from the germline J gene. The chain links TRBV29-1 to TRBJ2-4; 9 bases line up with TRBD1. Germline V gives CDR1 SQVTM, CDR2 ANQGSEA. The CDR3 totals 15 residues. CDR3 protein: CSVEGTGTGTPFQYF. Partial CDR3 DNA: TGCAGCGTTGAAGGTACCGGGACAGGGACTCCTTTT.